This T cell receptor (beta chain) was observed in a study of cytomegalovirus exposure and HLA in healthy donors. Background on the study: In terms of ancestry, the Caucasian-associated cluster contained around 79% of the approximately 400 genotyped donors.

About this clone itself: Its specificity is unknown.

Study-wide points: Presence/absence results assume similar sequencing depth per donor, which may not hold.

With 60 Vbeta and 13 Jbeta primers, the PCR was carried out. This table comes from immunoSEQ multiplex PCR, and its TCRdb copy is limited to in-frame clones, with some not included. The table records 130,000 or so clones, around four fifths of them present only once. This CDR3 contains 17 residues. The source material was PBMCs. This chain connects TRBV21-1 to TRBJ1-6; the D call TRBD1 from the table was never checked on the DNA. TRBV21-1 is annotated as a pseudogene. The sequence was collected from a woman in her 40s in good health and CMV-seropositive. CDR3 residues: CASSNTSGTADNSPLHF. In DNA, the CDR3 is TGTGCCAGCAGCAATACGTCCGGGACAGCAGATAATTCACCCCTCCACTTT.